This TCR beta chain originates from a study of blood T cell repertoires in COVID-19. Study information: Sites across the United States, Italy and Spain contributed samples from acute and convalescent COVID-19. From T cells, B-cell-depleted T cells, or PBMCs came the material, which was cDNA or gDNA.

V was pared by 3 bases and J by 7 bases, with 17 bases between. The CDR3 has 16 residues. Germline lookup yields CDR1 SGHNT and CDR2 YYREEE (reference sequence). As processed by the authors: By means of reference gene primer amplification, nucleated cell counts were estimated. The table came from immunoSEQ multiplex PCR; TCRdb's copy has only in-frame clones and leaves some out. V and J calls and clone size follow that table, whereas D and trimming were derived from the DNA. The table lists 220,000 or so clones, approximately 82% of them singletons, with less than 4% in the top ten. Input material: peripheral blood. V gene TRBV5-4 combines with J gene TRBJ1-6, with D perhaps matching TRBD1 (6 bases). The clonotype originates from a woman of 80 years or more with acute or convalescent COVID-19. The CDR3 coding sequence is TGTGCCAGCAGCTCGGGGGGACACCCTGGGAATTCACCCCTCCACTTT. Translation: CASSSGGHPGNSPLHF.